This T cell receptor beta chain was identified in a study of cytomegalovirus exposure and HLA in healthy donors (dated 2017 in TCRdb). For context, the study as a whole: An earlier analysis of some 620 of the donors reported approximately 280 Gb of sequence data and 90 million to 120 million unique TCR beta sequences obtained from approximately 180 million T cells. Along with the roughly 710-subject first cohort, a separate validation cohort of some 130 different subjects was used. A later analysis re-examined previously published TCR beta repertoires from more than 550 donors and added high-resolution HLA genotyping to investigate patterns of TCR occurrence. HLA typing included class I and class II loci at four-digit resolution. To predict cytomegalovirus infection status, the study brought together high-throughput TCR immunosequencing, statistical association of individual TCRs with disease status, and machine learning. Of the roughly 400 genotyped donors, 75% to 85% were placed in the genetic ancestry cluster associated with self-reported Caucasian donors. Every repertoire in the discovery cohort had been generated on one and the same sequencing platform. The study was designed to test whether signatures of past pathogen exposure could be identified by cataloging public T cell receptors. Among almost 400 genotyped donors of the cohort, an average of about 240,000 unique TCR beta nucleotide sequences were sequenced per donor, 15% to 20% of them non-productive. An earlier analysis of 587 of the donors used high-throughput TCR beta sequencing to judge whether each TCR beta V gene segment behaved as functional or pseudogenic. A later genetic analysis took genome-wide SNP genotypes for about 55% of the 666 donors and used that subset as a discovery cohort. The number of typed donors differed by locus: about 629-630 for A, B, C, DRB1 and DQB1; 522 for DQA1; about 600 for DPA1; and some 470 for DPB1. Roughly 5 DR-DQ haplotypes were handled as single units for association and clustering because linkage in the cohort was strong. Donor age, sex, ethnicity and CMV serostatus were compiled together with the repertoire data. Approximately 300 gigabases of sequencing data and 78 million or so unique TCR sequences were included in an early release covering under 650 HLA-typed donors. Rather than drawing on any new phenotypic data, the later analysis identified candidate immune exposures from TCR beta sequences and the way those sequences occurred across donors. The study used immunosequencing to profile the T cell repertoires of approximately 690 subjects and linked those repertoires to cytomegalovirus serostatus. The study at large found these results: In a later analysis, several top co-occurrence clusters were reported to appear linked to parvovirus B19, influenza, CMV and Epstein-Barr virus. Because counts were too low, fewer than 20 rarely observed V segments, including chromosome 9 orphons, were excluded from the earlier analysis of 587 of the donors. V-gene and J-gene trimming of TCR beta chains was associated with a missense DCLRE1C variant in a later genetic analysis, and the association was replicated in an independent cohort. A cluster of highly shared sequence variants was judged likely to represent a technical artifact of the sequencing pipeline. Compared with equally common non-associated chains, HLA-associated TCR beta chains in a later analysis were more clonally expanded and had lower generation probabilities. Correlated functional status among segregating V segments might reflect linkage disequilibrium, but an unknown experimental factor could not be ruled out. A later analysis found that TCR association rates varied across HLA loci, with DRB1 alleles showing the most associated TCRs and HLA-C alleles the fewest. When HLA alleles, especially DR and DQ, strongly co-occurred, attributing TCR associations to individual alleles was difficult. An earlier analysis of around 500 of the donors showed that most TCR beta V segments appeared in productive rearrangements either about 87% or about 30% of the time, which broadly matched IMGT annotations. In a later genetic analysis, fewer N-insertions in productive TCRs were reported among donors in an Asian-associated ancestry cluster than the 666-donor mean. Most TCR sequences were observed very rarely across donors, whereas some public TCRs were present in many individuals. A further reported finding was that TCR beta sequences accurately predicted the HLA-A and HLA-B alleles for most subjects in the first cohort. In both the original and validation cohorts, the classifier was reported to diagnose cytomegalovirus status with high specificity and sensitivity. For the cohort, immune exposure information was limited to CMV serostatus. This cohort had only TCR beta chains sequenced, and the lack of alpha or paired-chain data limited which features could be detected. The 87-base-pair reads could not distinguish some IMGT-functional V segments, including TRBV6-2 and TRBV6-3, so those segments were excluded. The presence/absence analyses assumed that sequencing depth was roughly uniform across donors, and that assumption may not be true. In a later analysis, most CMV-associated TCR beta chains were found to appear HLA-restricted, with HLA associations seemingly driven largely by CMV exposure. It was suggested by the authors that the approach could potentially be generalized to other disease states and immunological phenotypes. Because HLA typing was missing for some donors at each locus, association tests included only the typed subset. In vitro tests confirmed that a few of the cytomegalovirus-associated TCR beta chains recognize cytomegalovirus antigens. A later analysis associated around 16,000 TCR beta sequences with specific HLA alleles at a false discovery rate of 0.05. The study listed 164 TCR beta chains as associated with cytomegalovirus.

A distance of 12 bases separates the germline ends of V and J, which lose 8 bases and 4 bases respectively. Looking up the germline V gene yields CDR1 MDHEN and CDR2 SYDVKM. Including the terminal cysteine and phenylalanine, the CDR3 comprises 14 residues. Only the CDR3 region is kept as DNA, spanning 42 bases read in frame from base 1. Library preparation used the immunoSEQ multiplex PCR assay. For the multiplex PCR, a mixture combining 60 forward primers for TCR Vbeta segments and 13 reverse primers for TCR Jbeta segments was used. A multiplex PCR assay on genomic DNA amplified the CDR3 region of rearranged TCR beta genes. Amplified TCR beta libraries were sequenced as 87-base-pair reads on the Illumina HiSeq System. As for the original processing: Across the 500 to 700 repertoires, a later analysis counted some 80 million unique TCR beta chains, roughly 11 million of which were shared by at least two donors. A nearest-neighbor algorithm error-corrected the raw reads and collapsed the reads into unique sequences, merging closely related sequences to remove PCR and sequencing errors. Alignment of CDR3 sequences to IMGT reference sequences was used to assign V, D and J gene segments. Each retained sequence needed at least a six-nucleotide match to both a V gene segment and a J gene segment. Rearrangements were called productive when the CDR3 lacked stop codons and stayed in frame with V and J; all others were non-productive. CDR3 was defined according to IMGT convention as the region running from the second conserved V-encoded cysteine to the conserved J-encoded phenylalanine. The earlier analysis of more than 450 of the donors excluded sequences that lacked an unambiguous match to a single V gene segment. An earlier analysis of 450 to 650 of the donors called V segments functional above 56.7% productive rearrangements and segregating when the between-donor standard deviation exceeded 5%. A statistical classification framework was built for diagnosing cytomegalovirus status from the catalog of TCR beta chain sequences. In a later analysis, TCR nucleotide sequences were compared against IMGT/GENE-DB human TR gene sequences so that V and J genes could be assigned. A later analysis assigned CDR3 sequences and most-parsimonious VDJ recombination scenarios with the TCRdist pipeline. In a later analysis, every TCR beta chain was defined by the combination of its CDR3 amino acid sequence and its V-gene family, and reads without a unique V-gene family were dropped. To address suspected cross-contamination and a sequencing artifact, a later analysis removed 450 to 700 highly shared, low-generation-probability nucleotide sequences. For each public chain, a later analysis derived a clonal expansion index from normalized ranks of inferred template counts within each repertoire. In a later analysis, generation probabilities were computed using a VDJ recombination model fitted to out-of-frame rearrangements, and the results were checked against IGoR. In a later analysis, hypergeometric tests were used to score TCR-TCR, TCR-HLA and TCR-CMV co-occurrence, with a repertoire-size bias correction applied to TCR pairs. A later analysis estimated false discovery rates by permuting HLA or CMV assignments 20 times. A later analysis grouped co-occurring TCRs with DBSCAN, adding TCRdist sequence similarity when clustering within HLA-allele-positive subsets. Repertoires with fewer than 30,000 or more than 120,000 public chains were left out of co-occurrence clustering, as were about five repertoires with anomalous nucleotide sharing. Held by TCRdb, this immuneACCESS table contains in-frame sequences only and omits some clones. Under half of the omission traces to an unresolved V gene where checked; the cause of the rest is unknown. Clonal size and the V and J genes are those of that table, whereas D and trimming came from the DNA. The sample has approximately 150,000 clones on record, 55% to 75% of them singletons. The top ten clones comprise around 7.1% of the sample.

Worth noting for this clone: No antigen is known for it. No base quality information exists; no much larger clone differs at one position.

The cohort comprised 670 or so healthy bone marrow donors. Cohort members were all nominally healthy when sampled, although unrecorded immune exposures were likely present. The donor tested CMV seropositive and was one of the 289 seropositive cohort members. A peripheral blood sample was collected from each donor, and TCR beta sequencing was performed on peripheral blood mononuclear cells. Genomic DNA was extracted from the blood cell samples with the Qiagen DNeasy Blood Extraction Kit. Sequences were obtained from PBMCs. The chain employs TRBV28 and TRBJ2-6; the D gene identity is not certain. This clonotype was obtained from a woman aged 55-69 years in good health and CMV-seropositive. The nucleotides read TGTGCCAGCCGGTTGGTTTCGGGGGCCAACGTCCTGACTTTC. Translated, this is CASRLVSGANVLTF.